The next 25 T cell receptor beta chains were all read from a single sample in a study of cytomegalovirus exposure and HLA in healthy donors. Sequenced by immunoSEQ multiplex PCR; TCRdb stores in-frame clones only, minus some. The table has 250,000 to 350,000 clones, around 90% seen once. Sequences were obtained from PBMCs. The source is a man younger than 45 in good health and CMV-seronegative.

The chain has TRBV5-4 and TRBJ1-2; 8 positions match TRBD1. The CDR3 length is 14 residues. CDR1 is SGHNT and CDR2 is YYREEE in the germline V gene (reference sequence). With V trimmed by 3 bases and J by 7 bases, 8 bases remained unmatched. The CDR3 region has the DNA TGTGCCAGCAGCTCTCCAGGGGGCGCGTTTGGCTACACCTTC. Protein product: CASSSPGGAFGYTF.

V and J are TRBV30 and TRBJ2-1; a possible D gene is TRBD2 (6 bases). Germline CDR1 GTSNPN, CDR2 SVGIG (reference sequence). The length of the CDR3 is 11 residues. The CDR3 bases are TGTGCGGTAGGAGGGGCGGGTGAGCAGTTCTTC. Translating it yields CAVGGAGEQFF.

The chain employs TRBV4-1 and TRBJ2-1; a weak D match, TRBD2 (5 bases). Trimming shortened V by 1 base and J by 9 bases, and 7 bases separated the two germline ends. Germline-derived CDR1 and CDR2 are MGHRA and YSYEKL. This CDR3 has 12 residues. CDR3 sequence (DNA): TGCGCCAGCAGCCAAGCCCGGGGTGAGCAGTTCTTC. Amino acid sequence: CASSQARGEQFF.

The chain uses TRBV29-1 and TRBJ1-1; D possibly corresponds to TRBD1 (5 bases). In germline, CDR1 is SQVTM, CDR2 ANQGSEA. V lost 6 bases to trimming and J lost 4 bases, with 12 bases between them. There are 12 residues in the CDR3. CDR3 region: CSVRRGFTEAFF. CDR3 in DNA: TGCAGCGTAAGGCGGGGGTTCACTGAAGCTTTCTTT.

The CDR3 here is CASSLGFDGDTQYF. The CDR3 DNA sequence: TGTGCCAGCTCTCTCGGGTTTGACGGGGATACGCAGTATTTT. The chain employs TRBV2 and TRBJ2-3, with unresolved D. The CDR3 runs to 14 residues. Germline CDR1 reads SNHLY; CDR2 reads FYNNEI. V shed 8 bases and J shed 6 bases, with 18 bases lying between them.

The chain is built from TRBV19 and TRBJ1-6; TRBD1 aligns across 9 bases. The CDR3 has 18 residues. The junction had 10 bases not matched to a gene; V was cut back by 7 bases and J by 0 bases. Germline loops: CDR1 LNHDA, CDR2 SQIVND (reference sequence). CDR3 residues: CASTHQGQGFSYNSPLHF. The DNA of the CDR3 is TGTGCCAGTACCCATCAGGGACAGGGATTCTCCTATAATTCACCCCTCCACTTT.

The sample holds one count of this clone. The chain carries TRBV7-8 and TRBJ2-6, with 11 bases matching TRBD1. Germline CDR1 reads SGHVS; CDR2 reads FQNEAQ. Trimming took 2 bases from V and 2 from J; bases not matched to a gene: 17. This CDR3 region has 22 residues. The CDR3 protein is CASSLSGRTGTGGFAGANVLTF. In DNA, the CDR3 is TGTGCCAGCAGCTTATCGGGAAGGACCGGGACAGGGGGTTTTGCTGGGGCCAACGTCCTGACTTTC.

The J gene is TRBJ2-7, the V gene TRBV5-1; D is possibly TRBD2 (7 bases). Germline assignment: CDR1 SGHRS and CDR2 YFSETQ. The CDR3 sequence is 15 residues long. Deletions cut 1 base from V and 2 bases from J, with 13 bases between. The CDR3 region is CASSLYREGTYEQYF. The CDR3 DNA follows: TGCGCCAGCAGCTTGTACAGGGAGGGAACCTACGAGCAGTACTTC.

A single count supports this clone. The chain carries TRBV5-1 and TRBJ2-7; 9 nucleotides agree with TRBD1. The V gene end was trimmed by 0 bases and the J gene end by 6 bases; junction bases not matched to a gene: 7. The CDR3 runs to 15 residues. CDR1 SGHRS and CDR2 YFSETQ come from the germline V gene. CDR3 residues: CASSLVPGTGFEQYF. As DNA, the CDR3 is TGCGCCAGCAGCTTGGTCCCCGGGACAGGGTTCGAGCAGTACTTC.

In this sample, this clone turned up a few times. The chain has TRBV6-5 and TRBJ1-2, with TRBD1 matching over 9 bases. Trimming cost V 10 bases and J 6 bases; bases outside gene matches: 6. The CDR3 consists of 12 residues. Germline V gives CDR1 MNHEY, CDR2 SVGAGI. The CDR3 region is CATQQGAHGYTF. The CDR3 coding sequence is TGTGCCACGCAACAGGGGGCTCATGGCTACACCTTC.

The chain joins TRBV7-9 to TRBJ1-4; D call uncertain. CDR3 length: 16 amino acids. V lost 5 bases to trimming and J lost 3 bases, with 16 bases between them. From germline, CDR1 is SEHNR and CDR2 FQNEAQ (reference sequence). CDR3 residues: CASSPTFTRSNEKLFF. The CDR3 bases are TGTGCCAGCAGCCCTACCTTCACGAGATCTAATGAAAAACTGTTTTTT.

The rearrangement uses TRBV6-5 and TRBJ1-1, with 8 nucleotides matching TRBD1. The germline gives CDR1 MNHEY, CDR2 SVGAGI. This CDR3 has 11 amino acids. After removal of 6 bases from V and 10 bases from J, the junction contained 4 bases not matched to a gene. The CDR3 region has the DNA TGTGCCAGCAGGGCAGGACAGGGAGCTTTCTTT. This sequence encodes CASRAGQGAFF.

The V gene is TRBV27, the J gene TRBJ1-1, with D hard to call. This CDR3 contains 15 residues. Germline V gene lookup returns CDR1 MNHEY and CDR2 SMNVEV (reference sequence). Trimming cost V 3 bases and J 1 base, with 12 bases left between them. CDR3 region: CASSFSAYPNTEAFF. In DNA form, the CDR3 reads TGTGCCAGCAGTTTTAGTGCTTACCCGAACACTGAAGCTTTCTTT.

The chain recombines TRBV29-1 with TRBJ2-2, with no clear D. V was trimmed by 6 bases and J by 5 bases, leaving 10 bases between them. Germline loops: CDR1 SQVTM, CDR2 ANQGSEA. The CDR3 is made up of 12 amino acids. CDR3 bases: TGCAGCGTGGTGGTTCGGACCGGGGAGCTGTTTTTT. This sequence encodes CSVVVRTGELFF.

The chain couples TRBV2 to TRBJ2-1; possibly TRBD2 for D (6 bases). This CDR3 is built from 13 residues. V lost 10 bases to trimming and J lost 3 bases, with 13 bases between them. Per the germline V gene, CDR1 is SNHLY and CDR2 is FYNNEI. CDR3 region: CATHSEGYNEQFF. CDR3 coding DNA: TGTGCCACCCATTCGGAGGGCTACAATGAGCAGTTCTTC.

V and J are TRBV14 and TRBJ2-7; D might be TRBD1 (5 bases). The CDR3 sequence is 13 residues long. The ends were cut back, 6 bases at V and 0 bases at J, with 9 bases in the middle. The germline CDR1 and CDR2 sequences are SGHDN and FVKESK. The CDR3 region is CASSPTVSYEQYF. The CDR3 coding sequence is TGTGCCAGCAGTCCGACAGTCTCCTACGAGCAGTACTTC.

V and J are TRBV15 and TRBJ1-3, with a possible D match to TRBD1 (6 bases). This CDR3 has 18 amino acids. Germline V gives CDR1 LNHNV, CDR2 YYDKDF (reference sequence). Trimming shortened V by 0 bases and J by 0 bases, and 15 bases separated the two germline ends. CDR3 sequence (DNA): TGTGCCACCAGCAGAGACCACTCAGGGGTTAACTCTGGAAACACCATATATTTT. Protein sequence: CATSRDHSGVNSGNTIYF. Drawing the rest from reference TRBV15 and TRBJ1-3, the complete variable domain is DAMVIQNPRYQVTQFGKPVTLSCSQTLNHNVMYWYQQKSSQAPKLLFHYYDKDFNNEADTPDNFQSRRPNTSFCFLDIRSPGLGDTAMYLCATSRDHSGVNSGNTIYFGEGSWLTVV.

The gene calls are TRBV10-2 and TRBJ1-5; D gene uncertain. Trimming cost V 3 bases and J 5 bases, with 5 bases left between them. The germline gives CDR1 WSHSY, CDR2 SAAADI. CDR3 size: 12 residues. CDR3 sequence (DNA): TGCGCCAGCAGTGACCCTGATCAGCCCCAGCATTTT. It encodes CASSDPDQPQHF.

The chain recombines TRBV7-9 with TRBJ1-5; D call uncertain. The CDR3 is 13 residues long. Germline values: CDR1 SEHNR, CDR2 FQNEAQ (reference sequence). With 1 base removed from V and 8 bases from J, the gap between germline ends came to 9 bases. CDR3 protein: CASSLVYGEPQHF. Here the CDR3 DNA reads TGTGCCAGCAGCTTAGTTTACGGGGAGCCCCAGCATTTT.

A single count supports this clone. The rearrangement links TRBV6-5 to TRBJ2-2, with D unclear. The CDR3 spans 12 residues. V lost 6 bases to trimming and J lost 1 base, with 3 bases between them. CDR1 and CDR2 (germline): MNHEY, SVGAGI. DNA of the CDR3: TGTGCCAGCAGCTGGAACACCGGGGAGCTGTTTTTT. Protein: CASSWNTGELFF.

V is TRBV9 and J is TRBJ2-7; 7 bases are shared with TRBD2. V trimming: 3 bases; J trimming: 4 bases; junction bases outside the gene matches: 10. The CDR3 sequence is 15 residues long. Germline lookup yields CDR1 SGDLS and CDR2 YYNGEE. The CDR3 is CASSAVGGAGYEQYF. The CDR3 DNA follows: TGTGCCAGCAGCGCGGTGGGAGGGGCCGGGTACGAGCAGTACTTC.

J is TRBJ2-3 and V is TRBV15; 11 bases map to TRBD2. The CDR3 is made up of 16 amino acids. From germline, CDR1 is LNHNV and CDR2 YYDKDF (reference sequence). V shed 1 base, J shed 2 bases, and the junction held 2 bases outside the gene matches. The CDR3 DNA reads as TGTGCCACCAGCAGAGTTAGCGGGGGGGTCACAGATACGCAGTATTTT. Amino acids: CATSRVSGGVTDTQYF.

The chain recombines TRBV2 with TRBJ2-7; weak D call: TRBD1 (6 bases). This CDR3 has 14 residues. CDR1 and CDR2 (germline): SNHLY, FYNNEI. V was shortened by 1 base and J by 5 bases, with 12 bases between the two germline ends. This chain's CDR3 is CASSEETGAHEQYF. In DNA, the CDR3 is TGTGCCAGCAGTGAAGAGACAGGTGCCCACGAGCAGTACTTC. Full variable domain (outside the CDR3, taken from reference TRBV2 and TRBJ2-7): EPEVTQTPSHQVTQMGQEVILRCVPISNHLYFYWYRQILGQKVEFLVSFYNNEISEKSEIFDDQFSVERPDGSNFTLKIRSTKLEDSAMYFCASSEETGAHEQYFGPGTRLTVT.

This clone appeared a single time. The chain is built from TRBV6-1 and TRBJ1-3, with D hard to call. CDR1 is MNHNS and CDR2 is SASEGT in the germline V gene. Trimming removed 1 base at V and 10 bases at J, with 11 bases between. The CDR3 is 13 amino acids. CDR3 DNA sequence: TGTGCCAGCAGTGAAGTGCCGGAGAAGACCATATATTTT. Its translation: CASSEVPEKTIYF.

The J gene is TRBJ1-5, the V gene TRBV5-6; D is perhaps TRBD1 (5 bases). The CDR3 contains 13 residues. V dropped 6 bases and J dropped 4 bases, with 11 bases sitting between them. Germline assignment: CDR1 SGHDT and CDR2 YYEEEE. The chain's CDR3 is CASTVGGNQPQHF. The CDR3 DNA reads TGTGCCAGCACCGTCGGGGGGAATCAGCCCCAGCATTTT.